This TCR beta chain was sequenced in a study of OX40 agonist ivuxolimab in advanced cancers. Profiling relied on immunoSEQ multiplex PCR, and the TCRdb table lists in-frame clones only, not all of them. The sample records about 66,000 clones, about nine tenths being singletons. Germline-derived CDR1 and CDR2 are KGHSH and LQKENI. V lost 1 base and J 4 bases, leaving 7 bases between the germline ends. The CDR3 contains 13 residues. This sequence joins TRBV18 and TRBJ1-1, with D possibly TRBD1 on 5 matching bases. Sequenced material: CD4+ or CD8+ T cells sorted from blood, taken in a trial of the OX40 agonist ivuxolimab. This TCR came from an adult with an advanced solid tumor such as melanoma, head and neck, liver or kidney cancer. CDR3 nucleotides: TGTGCCAGCTCACCACAGGGGACCACTGAAGCTTTCTTT. Protein sequence: CASSPQGTTEAFF.